Each of the 3 T cell receptor beta chains below was sequenced from the same sample in a study of CXCR3-negative and CXCR3-positive naive CD8 T cells. Study-wide results and limits: Naive cells that were CXCR3-positive had more hydrophobic TRB CDR3s (compared with CXCR3-negative naive cells).

Via 5' RACE with UMI labels, TRB cDNA libraries were prepared. TCRdb reprocessed the 5' RACE reads, keeping one entry per CDR3 protein, no DNA. The sample holds some 99,000 distinct CDR3 sequences. The antigens for these receptors are not known. The specimen sequenced was naive CXCR3+ CD8+ T cells from blood. This sample's subset: CD45RO-CCR7+CD27+CD95- naive CD8+ T cells expressing CXCR3 (TNR3+). These receptors all stem from a human donor in good health. Some clones in this sample may be carry-over from other donors' samples.

The chain joins TRBV10-3 to TRBJ1-3. Germline loops: CDR1 ENHRY, CDR2 SYGVKD. The CDR3 sequence is 14 residues long. CDR3 sequence: CAISASGSGNTIYF.

The genes are TRBV19 and TRBJ1-2; TCRdb picks TRBD1, but there is no DNA to check that call. Germline CDR1 and CDR2: LNHDA and SQIVND (reference sequence). This CDR3 comprises 15 residues. The CDR3 loop reads CASSPEPWDDYGYTF.

This sequence joins TRBV11-1 and TRBJ2-1; TCRdb's assignment of TRBD2 cannot be checked, as there is no DNA. Germline loops: CDR1 SGHAT, CDR2 FQDESV (reference sequence). This CDR3 has 15 amino acids. CDR3 sequence: CASSFAAGNYNEQFF.